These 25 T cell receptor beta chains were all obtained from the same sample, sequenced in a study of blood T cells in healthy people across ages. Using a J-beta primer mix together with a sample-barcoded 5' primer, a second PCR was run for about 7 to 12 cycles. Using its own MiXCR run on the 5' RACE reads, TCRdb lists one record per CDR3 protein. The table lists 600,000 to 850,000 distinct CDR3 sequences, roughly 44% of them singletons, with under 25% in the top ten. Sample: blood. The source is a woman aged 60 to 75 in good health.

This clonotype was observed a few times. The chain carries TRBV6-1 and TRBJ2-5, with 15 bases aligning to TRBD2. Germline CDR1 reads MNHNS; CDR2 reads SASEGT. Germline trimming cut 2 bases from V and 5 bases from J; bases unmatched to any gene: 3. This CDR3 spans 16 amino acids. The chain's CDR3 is CASSEFGTSGGETQYF. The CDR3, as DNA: TGTGCCAGCAGTGAATTCGGGACTAGCGGGGGGGAGACCCAGTACTTC.

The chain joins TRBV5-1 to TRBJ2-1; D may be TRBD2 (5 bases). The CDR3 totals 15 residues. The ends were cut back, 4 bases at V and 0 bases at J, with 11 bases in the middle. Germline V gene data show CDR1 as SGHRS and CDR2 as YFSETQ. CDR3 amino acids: CASSAEVSSYNEQFF. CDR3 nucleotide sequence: TGCGCCAGCAGCGCGGAGGTTAGCTCCTACAATGAGCAGTTCTTC.

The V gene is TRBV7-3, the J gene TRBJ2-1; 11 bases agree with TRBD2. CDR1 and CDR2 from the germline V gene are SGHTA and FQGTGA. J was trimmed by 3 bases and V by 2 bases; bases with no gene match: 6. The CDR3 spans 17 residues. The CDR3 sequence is CASSLVGLAVGYNEQFF. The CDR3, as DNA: TGTGCCAGCAGCTTAGTGGGACTAGCGGTGGGCTACAATGAGCAGTTCTTC.

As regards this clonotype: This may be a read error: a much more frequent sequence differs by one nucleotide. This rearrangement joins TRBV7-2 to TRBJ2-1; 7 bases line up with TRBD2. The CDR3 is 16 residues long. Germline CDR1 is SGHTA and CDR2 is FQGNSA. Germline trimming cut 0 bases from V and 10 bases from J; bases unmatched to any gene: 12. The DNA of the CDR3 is TGTGCCAGCAGCTTAGCGCGGGGCGGGAGATCCTACGAGCAGTTCTTC. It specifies CASSLARGGRSYEQFF.

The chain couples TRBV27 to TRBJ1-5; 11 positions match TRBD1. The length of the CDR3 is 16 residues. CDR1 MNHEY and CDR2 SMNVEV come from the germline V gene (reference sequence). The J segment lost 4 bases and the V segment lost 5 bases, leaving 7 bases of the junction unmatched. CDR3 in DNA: TGTGCCAGCAGTGTTACAGGACAGGGGGCTAATCAGCCCCAGCATTTT. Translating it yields CASSVTGQGANQPQHF.

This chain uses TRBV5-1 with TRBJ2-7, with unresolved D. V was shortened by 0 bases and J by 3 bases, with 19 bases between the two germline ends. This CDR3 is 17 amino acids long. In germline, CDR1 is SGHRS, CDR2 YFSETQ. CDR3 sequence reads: CASSLVPRPTLSYEQYF. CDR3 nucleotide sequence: TGCGCCAGCAGCTTGGTCCCTAGGCCCACCTTAAGCTACGAGCAGTACTTC.

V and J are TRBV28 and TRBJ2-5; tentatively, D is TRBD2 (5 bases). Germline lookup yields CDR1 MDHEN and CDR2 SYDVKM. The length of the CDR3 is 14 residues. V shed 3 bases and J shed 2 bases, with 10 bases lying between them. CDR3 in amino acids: CASSFGDSQETQYF. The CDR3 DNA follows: TGTGCCAGCAGTTTCGGGGATTCACAAGAGACCCAGTACTTC.

The CDR3 nucleotides are TGTGCCACCAGTGATCCGACCGCTGGGCGCTACGAGCAGTACTTC. Residues: CATSDPTAGRYEQYF. This chain uses TRBV24-1 with TRBJ2-7; D is unclear. The CDR3 runs 15 residues. Germline CDR1 KGHDR, CDR2 SFDVKD. Between the trimmed V and J ends, which lost 3 bases and 3 bases, there was a span of 14 bases.

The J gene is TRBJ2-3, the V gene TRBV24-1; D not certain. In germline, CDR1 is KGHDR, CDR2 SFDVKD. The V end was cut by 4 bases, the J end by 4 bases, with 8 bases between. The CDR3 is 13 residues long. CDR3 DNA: TGTGCCACCAGTGAGCCTAACGCAGATACGCAGTATTTT. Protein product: CATSEPNADTQYF.

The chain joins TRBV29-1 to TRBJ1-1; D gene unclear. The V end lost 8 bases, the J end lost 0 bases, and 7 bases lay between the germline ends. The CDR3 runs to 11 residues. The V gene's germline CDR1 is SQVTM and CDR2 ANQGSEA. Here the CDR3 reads CSPVVNTEAFF. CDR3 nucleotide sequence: TGCAGCCCTGTGGTGAACACTGAAGCTTTCTTT.

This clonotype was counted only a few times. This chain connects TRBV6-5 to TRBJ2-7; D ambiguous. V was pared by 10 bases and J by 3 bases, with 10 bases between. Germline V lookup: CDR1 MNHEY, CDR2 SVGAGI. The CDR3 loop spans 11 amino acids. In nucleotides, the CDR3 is TGTGCCACACAATGGGGCTACGAGCAGTACTTC. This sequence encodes CATQWGYEQYF.

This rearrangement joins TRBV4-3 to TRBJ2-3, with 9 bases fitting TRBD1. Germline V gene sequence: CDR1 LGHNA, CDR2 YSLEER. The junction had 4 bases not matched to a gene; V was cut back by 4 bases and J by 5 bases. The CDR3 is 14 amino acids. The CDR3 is CASSLNRGQDTQYF. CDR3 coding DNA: TGCGCCAGCAGCCTCAACAGGGGGCAAGATACGCAGTATTTT.

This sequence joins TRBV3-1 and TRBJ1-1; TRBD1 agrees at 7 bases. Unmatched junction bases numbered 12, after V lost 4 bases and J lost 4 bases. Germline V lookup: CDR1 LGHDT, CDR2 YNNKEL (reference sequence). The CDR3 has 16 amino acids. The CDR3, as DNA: TGTGCCAGCAGCCTACAGGGGCCACACCTGGGCACTGAAGCTTTCTTT. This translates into CASSLQGPHLGTEAFF.

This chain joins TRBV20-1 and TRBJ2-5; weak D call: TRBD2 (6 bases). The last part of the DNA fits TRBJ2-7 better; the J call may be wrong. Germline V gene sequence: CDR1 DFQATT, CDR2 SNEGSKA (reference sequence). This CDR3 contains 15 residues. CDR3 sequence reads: CSASETALAVNEQYF. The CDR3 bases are TGCAGTGCTTCAGAGACGGCATTAGCGGTGAACGAGCAGTACTTC.

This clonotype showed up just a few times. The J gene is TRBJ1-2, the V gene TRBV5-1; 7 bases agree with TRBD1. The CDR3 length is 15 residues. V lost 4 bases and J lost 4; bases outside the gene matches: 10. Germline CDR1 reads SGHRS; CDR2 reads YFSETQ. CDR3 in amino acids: CASSADRARGYGYTF. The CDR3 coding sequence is TGCGCCAGCAGCGCCGACAGGGCCAGAGGCTATGGCTACACCTTC.

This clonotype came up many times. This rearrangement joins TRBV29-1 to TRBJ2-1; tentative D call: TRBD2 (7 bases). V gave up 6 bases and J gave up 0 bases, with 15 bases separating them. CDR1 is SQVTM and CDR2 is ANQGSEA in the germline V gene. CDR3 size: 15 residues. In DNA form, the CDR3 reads TGCAGCGTAGCCGCGGGGGCGGGCTCCTACAATGAGCAGTTCTTC. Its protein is CSVAAGAGSYNEQFF.

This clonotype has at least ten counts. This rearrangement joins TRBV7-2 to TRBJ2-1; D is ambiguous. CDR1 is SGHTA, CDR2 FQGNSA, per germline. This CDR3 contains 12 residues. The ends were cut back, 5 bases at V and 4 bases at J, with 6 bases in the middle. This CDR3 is CASSPVYNEQFF. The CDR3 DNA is TGTGCCAGCAGCCCTGTATACAATGAGCAGTTCTTC.

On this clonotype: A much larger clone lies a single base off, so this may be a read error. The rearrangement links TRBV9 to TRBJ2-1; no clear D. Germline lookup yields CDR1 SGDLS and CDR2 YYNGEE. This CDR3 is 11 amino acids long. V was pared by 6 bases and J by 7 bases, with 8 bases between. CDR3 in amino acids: CASISANEQFF. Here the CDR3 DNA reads TGTGCCAGCATATCAGCTAATGAGCAGTTCTTC.

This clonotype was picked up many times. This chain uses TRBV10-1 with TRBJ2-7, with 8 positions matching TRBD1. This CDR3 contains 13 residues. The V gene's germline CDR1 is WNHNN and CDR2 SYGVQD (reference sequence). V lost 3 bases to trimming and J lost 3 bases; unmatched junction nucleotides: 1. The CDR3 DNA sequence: TGCGCCAGCAGTGACGGACAGGGCTACGAGCAGTACTTC. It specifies CASSDGQGYEQYF.

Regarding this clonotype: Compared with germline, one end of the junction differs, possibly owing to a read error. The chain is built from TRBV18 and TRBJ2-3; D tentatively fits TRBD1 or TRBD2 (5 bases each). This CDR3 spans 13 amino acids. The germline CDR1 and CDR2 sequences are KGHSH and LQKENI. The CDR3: CASSPGTTDMQYF. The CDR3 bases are TGTGCCAGCTCACCTGGGACCACAGATATGCAGTATTTT.

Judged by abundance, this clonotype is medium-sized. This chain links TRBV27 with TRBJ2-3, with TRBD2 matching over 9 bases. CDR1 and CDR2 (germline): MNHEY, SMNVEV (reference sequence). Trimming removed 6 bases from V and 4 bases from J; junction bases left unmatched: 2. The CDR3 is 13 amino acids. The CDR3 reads CASSLAGADTQYF. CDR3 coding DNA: TGTGCCAGCAGCTTAGCGGGAGCAGATACGCAGTATTTT.

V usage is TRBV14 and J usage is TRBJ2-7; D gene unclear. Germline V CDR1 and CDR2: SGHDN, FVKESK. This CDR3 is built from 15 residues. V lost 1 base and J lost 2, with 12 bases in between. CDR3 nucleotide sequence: TGTGCCAGCAGCCAAGGGGTCGGGCCCACCTACGAGCAGTACTTC. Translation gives CASSQGVGPTYEQYF.

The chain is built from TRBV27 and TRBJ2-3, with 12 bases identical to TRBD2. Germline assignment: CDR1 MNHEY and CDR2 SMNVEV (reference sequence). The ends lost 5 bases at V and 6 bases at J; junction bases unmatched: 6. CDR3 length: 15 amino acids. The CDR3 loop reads CASSGLAGRRDTQYF. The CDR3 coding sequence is TGTGCCAGCAGTGGACTAGCGGGGCGGCGCGATACGCAGTATTTT.

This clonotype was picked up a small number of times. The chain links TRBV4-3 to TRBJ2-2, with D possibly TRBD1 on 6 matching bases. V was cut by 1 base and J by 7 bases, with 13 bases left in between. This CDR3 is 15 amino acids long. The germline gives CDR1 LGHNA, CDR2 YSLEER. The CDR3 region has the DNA TGCGCCAGCAGCCAAGGGACAGAGGGCCTCGGGGAGCTGTTTTTT. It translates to CASSQGTEGLGELFF.

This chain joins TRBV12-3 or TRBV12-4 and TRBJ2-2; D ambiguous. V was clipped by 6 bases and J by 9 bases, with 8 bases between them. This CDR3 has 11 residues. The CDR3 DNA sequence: TGTGCCAGCAGGATCGCCAGGGAGCTGTTTTTT. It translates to CASRIARELFF.